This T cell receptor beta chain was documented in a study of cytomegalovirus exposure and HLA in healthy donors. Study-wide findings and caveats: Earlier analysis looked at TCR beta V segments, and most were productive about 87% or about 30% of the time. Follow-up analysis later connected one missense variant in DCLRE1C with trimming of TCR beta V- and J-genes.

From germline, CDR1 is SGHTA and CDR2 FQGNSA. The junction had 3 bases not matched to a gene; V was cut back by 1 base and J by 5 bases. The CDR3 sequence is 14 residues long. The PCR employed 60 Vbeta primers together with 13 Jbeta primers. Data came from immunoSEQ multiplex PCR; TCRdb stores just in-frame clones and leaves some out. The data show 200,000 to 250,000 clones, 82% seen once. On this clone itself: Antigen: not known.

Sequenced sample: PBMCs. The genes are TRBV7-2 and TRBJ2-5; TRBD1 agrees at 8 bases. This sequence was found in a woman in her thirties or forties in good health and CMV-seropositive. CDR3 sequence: CASSLGQGLETQYF. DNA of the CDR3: TGTGCCAGCAGCTTAGGACAGGGGCTGGAGACCCAGTACTTC.